This passage covers 22 T cell receptor beta chains from one sample sequenced in a study of blood T cells in healthy people across ages. Using a J-beta primer mix together with a sample-barcoded 5' primer, a second PCR was run for roughly 6 to 12 cycles. MiXCR was run by TCRdb on the 5' RACE reads, yielding one entry per CDR3 protein. The table lists roughly 550,000 distinct CDR3 sequences, approximately 25% of them singletons. This sample also appeared in a second study, on T cells of mothers and their children.

Sequenced: blood. Receptors originate from a boy aged 10-17 years in good health.

This clonotype was picked up a small number of times. V and J are TRBV20-1 and TRBJ2-5; perhaps TRBD2 as D (6 bases). CDR3 size: 15 residues. Germline loops: CDR1 DFQATT, CDR2 SNEGSKA (reference sequence). Trimming took off 5 bases at V and 11 bases at J, with 27 bases between the two ends. CDR3 nucleotide sequence: TGCAGTGCTCTCACCCCGGGACTTATCCCCTTGGAGCAGTACTTC. It yields the protein CSALTPGLIPLEQYF.

This chain connects TRBV7-2 to TRBJ2-7; no definite D call. Per germline, CDR1 SGHTA and CDR2 FQGNSA. V lost 5 bases and J lost 5, with 16 bases in between. This CDR3 spans 14 amino acids. The CDR3 reads CASSPTITYDEQYF. In DNA, the CDR3 is TGTGCCAGCAGCCCAACGATAACGTACGACGAGCAGTACTTC.

V and J are TRBV11-2 and TRBJ2-7; TRBD1 or TRBD2 may be the D gene (5 bases each). The V end was cut by 2 bases, the J end by 2 bases, with 13 bases between. Germline V lookup: CDR1 SGHAT, CDR2 FQNNGV. The CDR3 runs 15 residues. The DNA for the CDR3 is TGTGCCAGCAGCTTAAGGTTCGGGACCCCCTACGAGCAGTACGTC. This sequence encodes CASSLRFGTPYEQYV.

The J gene is TRBJ1-3, the V gene TRBV28; a possible D gene is TRBD1 (5 bases). CDR3 length: 16 residues. The V gene lost 4 bases and the J gene lost 0 bases, with 13 bases spanning the gap. Per the germline V gene, CDR1 is MDHEN and CDR2 is SYDVKM. The CDR3 nucleotides read TGTGCCAGCAGTTACAGGTCATTGAGCTCTGGAAACACCATATATTTT. Protein: CASSYRSLSSGNTIYF.

V usage is TRBV14 and J usage is TRBJ2-1; tentative D call: TRBD1 (5 bases). The germline V gene encodes CDR1 SGHDN and CDR2 FVKESK. The V and J ends lost 1 base and 9 bases respectively, with 16 bases between them. The CDR3 totals 15 residues. CDR3 DNA sequence: TGTGCCAGCAGCCAAGTAGGACATTTATCGGGTGAGCAGTTCTTC. Amino acid sequence: CASSQVGHLSGEQFF.

The gene calls are TRBV6-6 and TRBJ2-7; D not resolved. CDR1 and CDR2 from the germline V gene are MNHNY and SVGAGI (reference sequence). Trimming removed 7 bases at V and 0 bases at J, with 10 bases between. The CDR3 loop spans 13 amino acids. CDR3 sequence reads: CASKAHASYEQYF. The CDR3, as DNA: TGTGCCAGCAAAGCCCACGCCTCCTACGAGCAGTACTTC.

The chain has TRBV28 and TRBJ2-5, with a weak D call TRBD1 (6 bases). Germline assignment: CDR1 MDHEN and CDR2 SYDVKM. The CDR3 sequence is 18 residues long. V was pared by 4 bases and J by 4 bases, with 25 bases between. CDR3 nucleotides: TGTGCCAGCAGTTACACCGCAGGGGTGCGGAGGATGGGAGAGACCCAGTACTTC. This translates into CASSYTAGVRRMGETQYF. The full variable domain, in which reference TRBV28 and TRBJ2-5 provide the parts outside the CDR3, is DVKVTQSSRYLVKRTGEKVFLECVQDMDHENMFWYRQDPGLGLRLIYFSYDVKMKEKGDIPEGYSVSREKKERFSLILESASTNQTSMYLCASSYTAGVRRMGETQYFGPGTRLLVL.

This chain joins TRBV5-5 and TRBJ2-7, with D perhaps TRBD2 (5 bases). V was shortened by 0 bases and J by 2 bases, with 12 bases between the two germline ends. Germline V CDR1 and CDR2: SGHKS, YYEKEE (reference sequence). The CDR3 runs to 15 residues. Here the CDR3 reads CASSLAGDPTYEQYF. Here the CDR3 DNA reads TGTGCCAGCAGCTTGGCCGGGGATCCTACCTACGAGCAGTACTTC.

This clonotype was picked up a small number of times. Compared with germline, one end of the junction differs, possibly owing to a read error. The chain carries TRBV6-2 or TRBV6-3 and TRBJ1-2, with 7 bases identical to TRBD1. The CDR3 is made up of 10 amino acids. Germline lookup yields CDR1 MNHEY and CDR2 SVGEGT. DNA for the CDR3: TGTGCCAGCAGAGCCGACAGGGCCATCTTC. Encoded protein: CASRADRAIF.

This chain connects TRBV21-1 to TRBJ2-3; TRBD1, the table's D call, lacks a check against the DNA. TRBV21-1 is an annotated pseudogene. The CDR3 runs to 15 residues. In nucleotides, the CDR3 is TGTGCCAGCAGCAAAAGCCCCGCGGGCCCAGATACGCAGTATTTT. The encoded protein is CASSKSPAGPDTQYF.

The rearrangement links TRBV28 to TRBJ2-2; TRBD2 aligns across 7 bases. The germline V gene has CDR1 MDHEN and CDR2 SYDVKM. The CDR3 sequence is 17 residues long. With 6 bases clipped from V and 3 bases from J, the junction kept 13 bases outside the gene matches. DNA for the CDR3: TGTGCCAGCAGAGCCGCCGGGGGAGGGTGGTACACCGGGGAGCTGTTTTTT. Encoded protein: CASRAAGGGWYTGELFF. Full variable domain (missing parts from reference TRBV28 and TRBJ2-2): DVKVTQSSRYLVKRTGEKVFLECVQDMDHENMFWYRQDPGLGLRLIYFSYDVKMKEKGDIPEGYSVSREKKERFSLILESASTNQTSMYLCASRAAGGGWYTGELFFGEGSRLTVL.

The gene calls are TRBV19 and TRBJ2-7; 14 positions match TRBD2. With 9 bases clipped from V and 6 bases from J, the junction kept 4 bases outside the gene matches. Germline values: CDR1 LNHDA, CDR2 SQIVND (reference sequence). The CDR3 loop spans 13 amino acids. In DNA, the CDR3 is TGTGCCAGCGGACTAGCGGGAGGCCCCGAGCAGTACTTC. Its protein is CASGLAGGPEQYF.

This chain connects TRBV25-1 to TRBJ2-2; perhaps D is TRBD1 or TRBD2 (5 bases each). Germline assignment: CDR1 MGHDK and CDR2 SYGVNS. This CDR3 is built from 14 residues. Trimming stripped 7 bases from V and 4 bases from J, with 13 bases between. CDR3: CASIDRGGTGELFF. As DNA, the CDR3 is TGTGCCAGCATTGATCGGGGCGGCACCGGGGAGCTGTTTTTT.

The genes are TRBV7-2 and TRBJ1-6; D uncertain. Germline CDR1 is SGHTA and CDR2 is FQGNSA. The V and J ends lost 0 bases and 0 bases respectively, with 9 bases between them. The CDR3 length is 17 residues. As DNA, the CDR3 is TGTGCCAGCAGCTTAGCAGGCTGGAGCTCCTATAATTCACCCCTCCACTTT. Translating it yields CASSLAGWSSYNSPLHF.

The rearrangement joins TRBV5-1 to TRBJ2-3; TRBD2 is a possible D gene (5 bases). This CDR3 comprises 17 residues. Germline CDR1 SGHRS, CDR2 YFSETQ. The ends were cut back, 0 bases at V and 2 bases at J, with 16 bases in the middle. The CDR3 DNA reads as TGCGCCAGCAGCTTGGCGTTCGAAGCGGAGATCACAGATACGCAGTATTTT. Amino acids: CASSLAFEAEITDTQYF.

This clonotype showed up just a few times. The chain is built from TRBV24-1 and TRBJ2-4, with 7 bases aligning to TRBD1. The CDR3 totals 16 residues. V shed 2 bases and J 2 bases; nucleotides not matched to a gene: 5. Per the germline V gene, CDR1 is KGHDR and CDR2 is SFDVKD. The CDR3 coding sequence is TGTGCCACCAGTGATTCGACAGGGCTAACCAAAAACATTCAGTACTTC. Translation gives CATSDSTGLTKNIQYF.

This chain joins TRBV27 and TRBJ2-2, with TRBD1 as a possible D gene (5 bases). Germline values: CDR1 MNHEY, CDR2 SMNVEV (reference sequence). The CDR3 has 14 residues. V was shortened by 5 bases and J by 1 base, with 8 bases between the two germline ends. The CDR3 here is CASSIGQNTGELFF. CDR3 sequence (DNA): TGTGCCAGCAGTATCGGACAGAACACCGGGGAGCTGTTTTTT.

CDR3 bases: TGTGCCAGCAACCCGAGGGGGCTATCGTACGAGCAGTACTTC. Protein sequence: CASNPRGLSYEQYF. The chain links TRBV6-2 or TRBV6-3 to TRBJ2-7; 7 nucleotides match TRBD1. This CDR3 has 14 amino acids. The V segment lost 7 bases and the J segment 4 bases; nucleotides outside the gene matches: 10. The V gene's germline CDR1 is MNHEY and CDR2 SVGEGT.

Ten or more counts support this clonotype. The chain is built from TRBV10-3 and TRBJ2-7; TRBD1 might be the D (5 bases). Trimming cost V 4 bases and J 6 bases, with 16 bases left between them. There are 14 residues in the CDR3. Germline-derived CDR1 and CDR2 are ENHRY and SYGVKD. CDR3 amino acids: CAISGTPRALEQYF. The CDR3 region has the DNA TGTGCCATCAGTGGGACACCACGGGCCCTCGAGCAGTACTTC.

The chain links TRBV29-1 to TRBJ1-4; D perhaps matches TRBD1 (5 bases). Between the trimmed V and J ends, which lost 5 bases and 6 bases, there was a span of 13 bases. From germline, CDR1 is SQVTM and CDR2 ANQGSEA. The CDR3 totals 13 residues. The CDR3 is CSVWAQEDEKLFF. DNA of the CDR3: TGCAGCGTTTGGGCACAGGAGGATGAAAAACTGTTTTTT.

This clonotype came up many times. The junction departs from germline at one end; a sequencing error may be responsible. J is TRBJ2-3 and V is TRBV5-1; D is possibly TRBD1 or TRBD2 (6 bases each). The CDR3 runs 14 residues. Germline V lookup: CDR1 SGHRS, CDR2 YFSETQ. In nucleotides, the CDR3 is TGTGCCAGCAGTTTAGGGGGGCGCACAGATACGCAGTATTTT. Encoded protein: CASSLGGRTDTQYF.

The chain joins TRBV4-2 to TRBJ2-7; the match to TRBD2 covers 8 bases. The CDR3 runs to 17 residues. V lost 1 base to trimming and J lost 6 bases; unmatched junction nucleotides: 14. Germline CDR1 and CDR2: LGHNA and YNFKEQ. CDR3 nucleotide sequence: TGTGCCAGCAGCCAAGTCGTGGCGGGTAGCGGGACGGGCGAGCAGTACTTC. Translation gives CASSQVVAGSGTGEQYF.